One sample yielded the 27 T cell receptor beta chains listed below, sequenced in a study of T cells in severe cutaneous drug reactions. The iRepertoire multiplex PCR system with TCR subtype-specific primers built both bulk and single-cell libraries. TCRdb re-called the multiplex PCR reads, yielding one record per CDR3 amino acid sequence without DNA. The table lists 6,500 to 7,500 distinct CDR3 sequences. Carbamazepine had induced Stevens-Johnson syndrome or toxic epidermal necrolysis in the sequenced donors. The sample taken for sequencing was cells from a skin blister. The origin of the receptors is a human donor with toxic epidermal necrolysis, a severe cutaneous drug reaction.

The V call is TRBV15, the J call TRBJ2-7; the D gene TCRdb calls, TRBD2, cannot be checked with no DNA. Germline lookup yields CDR1 LNHNV and CDR2 YYDKDF (reference sequence). The CDR3 covers 17 residues. CDR3 residues: CATSRPGLRGTFGEQYF. Combining the CDR3 with reference TRBV15 and TRBJ2-7 gives the whole variable domain DAMVIQNPRYQVTQFGKPVTLSCSQTLNHNVMYWYQQKSSQAPKLLFHYYDKDFNNEADTPDNFQSRRPNTSFCFLDIRSPGLGDTAMYLCATSRPGLRGTFGEQYFGPGTRLTVT.

CDR3 region: CASSRTGYEQYF. The chain couples TRBV2 to TRBJ2-7; the D gene TCRdb calls, TRBD1, cannot be checked with no DNA. CDR3 length: 12 amino acids. Germline CDR1 SNHLY, CDR2 FYNNEI.

V usage is TRBV20-1 and J usage is TRBJ1-5. This CDR3 is built from 14 residues. Germline CDR1 is DFQATT and CDR2 is SNEGSKA (reference sequence). CDR3 amino acids: CSAIPWGGAQPQHF.

V is TRBV4-1 and J is TRBJ1-2. CDR3 length equals 15 residues. CDR1 and CDR2 (germline): MGHRA, YSYEKL. The CDR3 here is CASSQVEGSYYGYTF.

The gene calls are TRBV6-2 or TRBV6-3 and TRBJ2-5; the D gene TCRdb calls, TRBD1, cannot be checked with no DNA. Germline CDR1 and CDR2: MNHEY and SVGEGT. CDR3 length: 12 amino acids. CDR3 loop: CASSTDRVTQYF.

V usage is TRBV10-3 and J usage is TRBJ2-3; no DNA is available, so the TRBD2 call from TCRdb remains unchecked. The CDR3 runs 16 residues. The germline V gene encodes CDR1 ENHRY and CDR2 SYGVKD. This chain's CDR3 is CAISEPRESSTDTQYF.

The gene calls are TRBV27 and TRBJ2-1. Looked up from germline, CDR1 is MNHEY and CDR2 is SMNVEV (reference sequence). The length of the CDR3 is 15 residues. The CDR3 reads CASSSRQGSYNEQFF.

The gene calls are TRBV29-1 and TRBJ2-1; the TCRdb D gene call, TRBD2, has no DNA to confirm it. The CDR3 totals 15 residues. Germline values: CDR1 SQVTM, CDR2 ANQGSEA. The CDR3 here is CSLTSGRGYRYEQFF.

J is TRBJ2-3 and V is TRBV4-1; TCRdb's D call of TRBD2 is untestable without DNA. This CDR3 contains 18 residues. CDR1 is MGHRA and CDR2 is YSYEKL in the germline V gene. The CDR3 spells CASSQLNLREDFTDTQYF.

The chain is built from TRBV27 and TRBJ2-3; TCRdb's D call of TRBD1 is untestable without DNA. This CDR3 contains 15 residues. Germline-derived CDR1 and CDR2 are MNHEY and SMNVEV (reference sequence). The CDR3 is CASSPRLGAKDTQYF.

The chain joins TRBV4-2 to TRBJ1-2; TCRdb gives TRBD1 as the D gene, but with no DNA this cannot be confirmed. Germline V CDR1 and CDR2: LGHNA, YNFKEQ. The CDR3 spans 12 residues. CDR3 residues: CASRSGTDGYTF.

The chain links TRBV3-1 to TRBJ2-7. The CDR3 is 11 amino acids. Germline V CDR1 and CDR2: LGHDT, YNNKEL (reference sequence). This chain's CDR3 is CASSQMYEQYF.

The CDR3 reads CASSSEIGQGLSENIQYF. The gene calls are TRBV5-4 and TRBJ2-4; there is no DNA to check the TCRdb D call of TRBD1. Germline V gene sequence: CDR1 SGHNT, CDR2 YYREEE (reference sequence). The CDR3 is 18 residues long.

The chain carries TRBV5-1 and TRBJ1-1. Germline V gene data show CDR1 as SGHRS and CDR2 as YFSETQ. The CDR3 sequence is 12 residues long. The CDR3 sequence: CASRAGNTEAFF.

The chain joins TRBV6-2 or TRBV6-3 to TRBJ2-1; TCRdb calls TRBD1, which cannot be checked without DNA. From germline, CDR1 is MNHEY and CDR2 SVGEGT. This CDR3 is 18 amino acids long. Here the CDR3 reads CASSPGAISFLTYNEQFF.

This rearrangement joins TRBV9 to TRBJ2-1; TCRdb outputs TRBD1, but without DNA this stays unchecked. Germline V gene data show CDR1 as SGDLS and CDR2 as YYNGEE. There are 15 residues in the CDR3. The CDR3: CASSVGADSYNEQFF.

The chain joins TRBV3-1 to TRBJ1-6. CDR3 length equals 17 residues. Germline CDR1 and CDR2: LGHDT and YNNKEL (reference sequence). The CDR3 protein is CASSPRSTGSYNSPLHF.

The J gene is TRBJ1-1, the V gene TRBV28; TCRdb's D call, TRBD1, is unchecked because there is no DNA. The CDR3 runs to 13 residues. CDR1 is MDHEN and CDR2 is SYDVKM in the germline V gene. The CDR3 sequence is CASSLIQGDRAFF. Full variable domain (outside the CDR3, taken from reference TRBV28 and TRBJ1-1): DVKVTQSSRYLVKRTGEKVFLECVQDMDHENMFWYRQDPGLGLRLIYFSYDVKMKEKGDIPEGYSVSREKKERFSLILESASTNQTSMYLCASSLIQGDRAFFGQGTRLTVV.

The rearrangement uses TRBV28 and TRBJ2-5; TCRdb designates TRBD2, a call that cannot be tested without DNA. Looked up from germline, CDR1 is MDHEN and CDR2 is SYDVKM. The CDR3 is 13 residues long. CDR3 amino acids: CASSFPSPETQYF.

V is TRBV27 and J is TRBJ1-1; absent DNA, TCRdb's TRBD1 call cannot be checked. Germline lookup yields CDR1 MNHEY and CDR2 SMNVEV (reference sequence). The CDR3 sequence is 15 residues long. The CDR3 reads CASSSSQTGGSEAFF.

CDR3 residues: CASSSQGRTVQETQYF. The chain combines TRBV7-9 with TRBJ2-5. Germline CDR1 and CDR2: SEHNR and FQNEAQ (reference sequence). This CDR3 spans 16 amino acids.

This chain links TRBV18 with TRBJ2-3. This CDR3 is built from 13 residues. The germline gives CDR1 KGHSH, CDR2 LQKENI. This chain's CDR3 is CASSPGQPDTQYF.

Frequency places this clonotype as medium-sized. This chain links TRBV13 with TRBJ2-7; the D call from TCRdb, TRBD1, cannot be confirmed without DNA. CDR1 PRHDT and CDR2 FYEKMQ come from the germline V gene (reference sequence). CDR3 length: 14 amino acids. The CDR3 spells CASSPQGAVYEQYF.

This chain uses TRBV6-5 with TRBJ2-7; TCRdb proposes TRBD1, but this gene call is untestable without DNA. This CDR3 is 15 amino acids long. Per the germline V gene, CDR1 is MNHEY and CDR2 is SVGAGI. CDR3 residues: CASSSLGTGGHEQYF.

The chain links TRBV20-1 to TRBJ2-7; TCRdb indicates TRBD2, and absent DNA this call remains unverified. Germline assignment: CDR1 DFQATT and CDR2 SNEGSKA (reference sequence). The CDR3 sequence is 14 residues long. The CDR3 sequence: CSADLAGETYGQYF.

This chain uses TRBV28 with TRBJ2-7. CDR1 is MDHEN, CDR2 SYDVKM, per germline. The CDR3 spans 12 residues. The chain's CDR3 is CASSVLAREQYF.

The chain is built from TRBV5-6 and TRBJ2-1. The CDR3 runs to 14 residues. Looked up from germline, CDR1 is SGHDT and CDR2 is YYEEEE. CDR3 sequence reads: CASSFVGSYNEQFF.